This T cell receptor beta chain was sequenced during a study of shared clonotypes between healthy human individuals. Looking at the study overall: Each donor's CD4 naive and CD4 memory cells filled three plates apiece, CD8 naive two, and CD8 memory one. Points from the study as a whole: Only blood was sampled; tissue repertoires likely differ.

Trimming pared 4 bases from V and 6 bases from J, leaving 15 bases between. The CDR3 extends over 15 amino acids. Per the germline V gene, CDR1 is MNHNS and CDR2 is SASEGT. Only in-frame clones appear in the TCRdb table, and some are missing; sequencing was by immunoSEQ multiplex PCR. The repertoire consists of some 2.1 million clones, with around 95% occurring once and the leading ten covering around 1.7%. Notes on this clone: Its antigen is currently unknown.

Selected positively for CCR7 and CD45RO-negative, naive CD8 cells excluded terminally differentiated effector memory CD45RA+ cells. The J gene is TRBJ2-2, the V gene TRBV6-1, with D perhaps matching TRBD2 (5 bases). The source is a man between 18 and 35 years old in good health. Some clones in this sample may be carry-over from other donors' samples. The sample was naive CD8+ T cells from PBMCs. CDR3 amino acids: CASSGLTRVAGELFF. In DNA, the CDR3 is TGTGCCAGCAGTGGACTAACTAGGGTGGCCGGGGAGCTGTTTTTT.